Sequencing of this T cell receptor (beta chain) was carried out in a study of resident and recirculating memory T cells in vitiligo. Study overall: The samples were homogenized without cell sorting before genomic DNA extraction.

The sample holds one count of this clone. Libraries were prepared by immunoSEQ multiplex PCR; TCRdb keeps only in-frame clonotypes and omits some of them. Of about 76,000 clones in the sample, 92% were seen once. No change in lesions over the prior 6 months defined stable disease. Patients who had received treatment within the previous three months were excluded. The CDR3 sequence is 14 residues long. The germline V and J ends were trimmed by 2 bases and 6 bases, with 13 bases remaining between them. Germline lookup yields CDR1 SGHTA and CDR2 FQGNSA. The chain has TRBV7-2 and TRBJ2-5, with D maybe TRBD2 (5 bases). This clonotype was sampled from a male donor with vitiligo. What was sequenced was blood. CDR3 DNA sequence: TGTGCCAGCAGCTTACTTGAAGCGGTCCAGACCCAGTACTTC. It is translated as CASSLLEAVQTQYF.